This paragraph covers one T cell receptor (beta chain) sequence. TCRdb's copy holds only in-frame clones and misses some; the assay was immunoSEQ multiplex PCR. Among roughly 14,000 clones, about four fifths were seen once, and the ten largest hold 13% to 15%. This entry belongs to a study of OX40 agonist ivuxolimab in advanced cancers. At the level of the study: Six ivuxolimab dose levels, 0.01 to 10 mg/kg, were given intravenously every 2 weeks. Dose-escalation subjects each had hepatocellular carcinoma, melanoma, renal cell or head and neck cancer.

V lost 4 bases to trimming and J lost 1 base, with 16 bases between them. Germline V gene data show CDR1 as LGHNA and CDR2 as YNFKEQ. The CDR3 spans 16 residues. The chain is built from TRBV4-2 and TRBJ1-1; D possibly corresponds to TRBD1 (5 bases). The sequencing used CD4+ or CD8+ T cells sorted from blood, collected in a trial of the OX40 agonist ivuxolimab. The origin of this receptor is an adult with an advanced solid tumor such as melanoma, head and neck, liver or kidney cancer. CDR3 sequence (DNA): TGTGCCAGCAGCCCCGAGGGGACTGCTCCGAACACTGAAGCTTTCTTT. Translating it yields CASSPEGTAPNTEAFF.